The next 26 T cell receptor beta chains were all read from a single sample in a study of T cells after yellow fever vaccination. MiXCR, run by TCRdb on the 5' RACE reads, gives a single entry per CDR3 protein. The repertoire has about 69,000 distinct CDR3 sequences, 5% to 6.5% of them found once; the top ten carry 2.2%. The sequencing used CD4+ T cells sorted from PBMCs, collected roughly 15 days after the first yellow fever vaccination. The receptors shown here come from a young man who received the YFV17D yellow fever vaccine.

In its sample, this clonotype was seen many times. The rearrangement uses TRBV7-2 and TRBJ1-1; D is ambiguous. Per the germline V gene, CDR1 is SGHTA and CDR2 is FQGNSA. Trimming removed 7 bases from V and 1 base from J, with 13 bases in between. The CDR3 is 14 amino acids. The CDR3 loop reads CASTPWKGNTEAFF. The DNA for the CDR3 is TGTGCCAGCACCCCCTGGAAGGGGAACACTGAAGCTTTCTTT.

This clonotype was seen at least ten times. V usage is TRBV30 and J usage is TRBJ2-3, with a tentative D call TRBD1 (5 bases). Trimming cost V 4 bases and J 6 bases, with 5 bases left between them. The germline CDR1 and CDR2 sequences are GTSNPN and SVGIG (reference sequence). This CDR3 spans 10 amino acids. The CDR3 is CAWTGDTQYF. The DNA for the CDR3 is TGTGCCTGGACAGGGGATACGCAGTATTTT.

This clonotype was seen repeatedly, ten times or more. V usage is TRBV6-5 and J usage is TRBJ1-4; D is uncertain. Germline lookup yields CDR1 MNHEY and CDR2 SVGAGI. The CDR3 is 14 residues long. Trimming shortened V by 2 bases and J by 7 bases, and 11 bases separated the two germline ends. The CDR3 sequence: CASSYRQAGEKLFF. The CDR3 coding sequence is TGTGCCAGCAGTTACCGGCAGGCGGGTGAAAAACTGTTTTTT.

This clonotype has ten or more counts. The V and J genes are TRBV11-2 and TRBJ2-5; D perhaps matches TRBD1 (5 bases). The CDR3 has 13 residues. Trimming removed 3 bases from V and 5 bases from J, with 10 bases in between. The germline CDR1 and CDR2 sequences are SGHAT and FQNNGV. The CDR3: CASSFGHTETQYF. The DNA of the CDR3 is TGTGCCAGCAGCTTCGGACATACGGAGACCCAGTACTTC.

This clonotype showed up many times. The V call is TRBV7-2, the J call TRBJ1-1; D unclear. V lost 5 bases to trimming and J lost 1 base, with 14 bases between them. This CDR3 has 15 amino acids. The V gene's germline CDR1 is SGHTA and CDR2 FQGNSA. The CDR3 loop is CASSPVSRRNTEAFF. CDR3 nucleotide sequence: TGTGCCAGCAGCCCGGTATCACGAAGGAACACTGAAGCTTTCTTT.

In this sample, this clonotype turned up a few times. This CDR3 reads CASSLRLAGQADTQYF. In nucleotides, the CDR3 is TGTGCCAGCAGCTTGAGACTAGCGGGGCAAGCAGATACGCAGTATTTT. The rearrangement links TRBV5-4 to TRBJ2-3; TRBD2 matches 11 bases. V shed 1 base, J shed 4 bases, and the junction held 5 bases outside the gene matches. From germline, CDR1 is SGHNT and CDR2 YYREEE (reference sequence). This CDR3 is built from 16 residues. The full variable domain, rest sourced from reference TRBV5-4 and TRBJ2-3, is ETGVTQSPTHLIKTRGQQVTLRCSSQSGHNTVSWYQQALGQGPQFIFQYYREEENGRGNFPPRFSGLQFPNYSSELNVNALELDDSALYLCASSLRLAGQADTQYFGPGTRLTVL.

This clonotype has only one observation. This sequence may be a read error, since a much larger clone differs from it by one base. The chain combines TRBV5-5 with TRBJ1-4, with D maybe TRBD1 (5 bases). V lost 5 bases and J 7 bases, leaving 15 bases between the germline ends. Germline V gives CDR1 SGHKS, CDR2 YYEKEE (reference sequence). CDR3 size: 14 residues. CDR3 in amino acids: CASSAGRQIEKLFF. The CDR3 DNA reads TGTGCCAGCAGTGCAGGGAGGCAGATTGAAAAACTGTTTTTT.

This clonotype was seen many times. The V call is TRBV5-6, the J call TRBJ2-3; D might be TRBD1 (5 bases). V dropped 2 bases and J dropped 3 bases, with 13 bases sitting between them. Germline V gene sequence: CDR1 SGHDT, CDR2 YYEEEE. The CDR3 totals 15 residues. The CDR3 reads CASSFGGRVTDTQYF. The CDR3 DNA follows: TGTGCCAGCAGCTTCGGTGGCAGGGTTACAGATACGCAGTATTTT.

This clonotype was seen repeatedly, ten times or more. The chain joins TRBV20-1 to TRBJ1-6, with D hard to call. Trimming stripped 3 bases from V and 10 bases from J, with 13 bases between. This CDR3 spans 13 amino acids. Germline CDR1 is DFQATT and CDR2 is SNEGSKA (reference sequence). The CDR3 DNA reads TGCAGTGCTAGGCGGCGTGGCAGCTCACCCCTCCACTTT. It is translated as CSARRRGSSPLHF.

This chain joins TRBV7-9 and TRBJ1-1; a weak D match, TRBD1 (6 bases). Between the trimmed V and J ends, which lost 5 bases and 3 bases, there was a span of 13 bases. This CDR3 is 14 amino acids long. Germline values: CDR1 SEHNR, CDR2 FQNEAQ (reference sequence). CDR3 residues: CASSAGTLHTEAFF. The CDR3 DNA sequence: TGTGCCAGCAGCGCCGGGACATTACACACTGAAGCTTTCTTT.

The sample holds many counts of this clonotype. Written as DNA, the CDR3 is TGCGCCAGCAGCCAACTCCCGGCAGCTAGCGGGGGGGTGCACAATGAGCAGTTCTTC. It specifies CASSQLPAASGGVHNEQFF. This chain connects TRBV4-1 to TRBJ2-1; 12 bases are shared with TRBD2. The junction had 13 bases not matched to a gene; V was cut back by 2 bases and J by 5 bases. This CDR3 has 19 residues. Germline CDR1 is MGHRA and CDR2 is YSYEKL.

This clonotype was picked up many times. The J gene is TRBJ2-7, the V gene TRBV6-2 or TRBV6-3, with D unclear. CDR3 length: 11 amino acids. The germline V and J ends were trimmed by 5 bases and 6 bases, with 8 bases remaining between them. CDR1 and CDR2 from the germline V gene are MNHEY and SVGEGT. CDR3 nucleotides: TGTGCCAGCAGTCAAGGATCCGAGCAGTACGTC. This codes for CASSQGSEQYV.

This clonotype was counted at least ten times. The J gene is TRBJ2-1, the V gene TRBV20-1; 14 bases match TRBD2. The CDR3 runs to 17 residues. CDR1 and CDR2 from the germline V gene are DFQATT and SNEGSKA (reference sequence). Trimming took 6 bases from V and 0 from J; bases not matched to a gene: 7. The CDR3 nucleotides are TGCAGTGCACCGGGACTAGCGGGGGCGAGCTCCTACAATGAGCAGTTCTTC. As protein: CSAPGLAGASSYNEQFF.

In this sample, this clonotype turned up many times. V gene TRBV10-3 combines with J gene TRBJ2-7; a possible D gene is TRBD2 (6 bases). The germline V gene has CDR1 ENHRY and CDR2 SYGVKD. The CDR3 runs to 15 residues. The V end was cut by 0 bases, the J end by 6 bases, with 15 bases between. The DNA of the CDR3 is TGTGCCATCAGTGAGTCGGACCCAAGGCGGGGCGAGCAGTACTTC. This codes for CAISESDPRRGEQYF.

Ten or more counts support this clonotype. The V and J genes are TRBV7-2 and TRBJ2-4; 11 bases agree with TRBD1. The CDR3 length is 17 residues. Per the germline V gene, CDR1 is SGHTA and CDR2 is FQGNSA. The J segment lost 6 bases and the V segment lost 6 bases, leaving 13 bases of the junction unmatched. CDR3 sequence reads: CASSFRTGGQMGNIQYF. The CDR3 DNA sequence: TGTGCCAGCAGTTTTCGGACAGGGGGCCAGATGGGAAACATTCAGTACTTC.

In this sample, this clonotype turned up many times. The chain joins TRBV12-3 or TRBV12-4 to TRBJ2-1; D perhaps matches TRBD2 (6 bases). V lost 7 bases to trimming and J lost 8 bases, with 21 bases between them. CDR3 length equals 15 residues. The CDR3 sequence: CASNDRGIGRDEQFF. CDR3 DNA sequence: TGTGCCAGCAACGATCGCGGGATCGGACGGGATGAGCAGTTCTTC.

In its sample, this clonotype was seen a few times. The chain is built from TRBV5-4 and TRBJ2-2; TRBD1 matches at 7 bases. CDR1 SGHNT and CDR2 YYREEE come from the germline V gene (reference sequence). The CDR3 runs to 17 residues. Losses at the gene ends were 6 bases for V and 0 bases for J; bases not matched to a gene: 11. The CDR3 DNA sequence: TGTGCCAGCACCCCAGGGGGTAGGGGTACGAACACCGGGGAGCTGTTTTTT. Amino acids: CASTPGGRGTNTGELFF.

This clonotype occurred many times. The rearrangement uses TRBV5-1 and TRBJ2-4; tentatively, D is TRBD2 (6 bases). With 4 bases removed from V and 9 bases from J, the gap between germline ends came to 14 bases. The CDR3 runs to 13 residues. The V gene's germline CDR1 is SGHRS and CDR2 YFSETQ. The CDR3 loop is CASSPVGGTIQYF. CDR3 nucleotides: TGCGCCAGCAGCCCAGTTGGGGGGACCATTCAGTACTTC.

This clonotype was counted ten times or more. The chain combines TRBV5-5 with TRBJ2-1; 8 bases map to TRBD2. The J segment lost 0 bases and the V segment lost 0 bases, leaving 2 bases of the junction unmatched. CDR1 is SGHKS and CDR2 is YYEKEE in the germline V gene (reference sequence). This CDR3 comprises 16 residues. DNA for the CDR3: TGTGCCAGCAGCTTGGTGACTAGCGCCTCCTACAATGAGCAGTTCTTC. Its protein is CASSLVTSASYNEQFF.

This clonotype has a count of ten or more. V is TRBV5-6 and J is TRBJ1-2; D might be TRBD1 (5 bases). Germline CDR1 and CDR2: SGHDT and YYEEEE. This CDR3 region has 13 residues. V lost 4 bases and J 4 bases, leaving 11 bases between the germline ends. CDR3 in amino acids: CASSRGEGYGYTF. CDR3 in DNA: TGTGCCAGCAGCAGAGGGGAGGGCTATGGCTACACCTTC.

In its sample, this clonotype was seen many times. V usage is TRBV5-6 and J usage is TRBJ1-1; 8 positions match TRBD1. The V gene end was trimmed by 3 bases and the J gene end by 1 base; junction bases not matched to a gene: 11. This CDR3 has 17 amino acids. Per the germline V gene, CDR1 is SGHDT and CDR2 is YYEEEE. Here the CDR3 reads CASSSVKQGEKNTEAFF. The CDR3 DNA is TGTGCCAGCAGCTCAGTTAAACAGGGGGAAAAGAACACTGAAGCTTTCTTT.

This clonotype appeared many times. The chain uses TRBV7-2 and TRBJ2-7; 9 bases match TRBD2. V was pared by 5 bases and J by 0 bases, with 5 bases of the junction left unmatched. Germline CDR1 SGHTA, CDR2 FQGNSA. This CDR3 is built from 15 residues. The CDR3 DNA follows: TGTGCCAGCAGCCTTAGCGGGGGAAGCTCCTACGAGCAGTACTTC. Its translation: CASSLSGGSSYEQYF.

At least ten counts were recorded for this clonotype. This chain connects TRBV30 to TRBJ2-1; 8 positions agree with TRBD2. The germline CDR1 and CDR2 sequences are GTSNPN and SVGIG (reference sequence). Trimming cost V 2 bases and J 4 bases; bases outside gene matches: 4. The CDR3 consists of 14 residues. DNA of the CDR3: TGTGCCTGGAGTCGCGGGGGGAAGTACAATGAGCAGTTCTTC. Its protein product is CAWSRGGKYNEQFF.

This clonotype was observed many times. CDR3 residues: CASSSRDQRAYEQYF. In nucleotides, the CDR3 is TGTGCCAGCAGCTCCCGGGACCAGAGGGCCTACGAGCAGTACTTC. J is TRBJ2-7 and V is TRBV7-9, with D perhaps matching TRBD1 or TRBD2 (5 bases each). The V gene's germline CDR1 is SEHNR and CDR2 FQNEAQ (reference sequence). Trimming left V 4 bases short and J 2 bases short, with 15 bases between. The CDR3 runs to 15 residues.

At least ten counts were recorded for this clonotype. The chain employs TRBV6-5 and TRBJ1-2; D might be TRBD1 (5 bases). V shed 6 bases and J shed 5 bases, with 22 bases lying between them. Per germline, CDR1 MNHEY and CDR2 SVGAGI. The CDR3 loop spans 16 amino acids. The CDR3 nucleotides read TGTGCCAGCAGCCTCTCCCCCAGCGGGGCCCTTTATGGCTACACCTTC. Its translation: CASSLSPSGALYGYTF.

This clonotype was observed many times. The chain is built from TRBV12-3 or TRBV12-4 and TRBJ2-7; 8 bases line up with TRBD1. This CDR3 comprises 12 residues. V was clipped by 6 bases and J by 11 bases; unmatched bases: 9. The CDR3 reads CASSPPSGQEYF. The DNA for the CDR3 is TGTGCCAGCAGCCCCCCTTCGGGACAGGAGTACTTC.